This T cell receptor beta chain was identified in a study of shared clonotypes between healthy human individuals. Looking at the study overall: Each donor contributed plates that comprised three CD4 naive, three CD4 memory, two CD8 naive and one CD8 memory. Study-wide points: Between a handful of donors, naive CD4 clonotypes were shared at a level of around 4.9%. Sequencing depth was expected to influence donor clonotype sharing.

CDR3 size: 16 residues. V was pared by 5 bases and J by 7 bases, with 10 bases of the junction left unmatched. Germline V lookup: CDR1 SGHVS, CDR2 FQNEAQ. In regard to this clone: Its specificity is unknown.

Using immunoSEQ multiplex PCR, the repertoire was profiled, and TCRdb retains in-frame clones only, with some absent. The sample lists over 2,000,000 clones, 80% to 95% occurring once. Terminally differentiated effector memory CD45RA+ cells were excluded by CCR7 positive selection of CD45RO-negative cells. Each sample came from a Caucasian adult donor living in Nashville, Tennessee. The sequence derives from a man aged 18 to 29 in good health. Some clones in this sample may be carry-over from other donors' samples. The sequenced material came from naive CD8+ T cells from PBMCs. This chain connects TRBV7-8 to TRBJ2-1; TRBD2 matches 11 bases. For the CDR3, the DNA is TGTGCCAGCAGCGAACGCCTAGCGGGAGGTGATAATGAGCAGTTCTTC. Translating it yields CASSERLAGGDNEQFF.